These 9 T cell receptor beta chains came from one sample sequenced in a study of CD8 T cells in ankylosing spondylitis. Via MiXCR, TCRdb re-called the 5' RACE reads, giving one row per CDR3 protein. The sample holds about 260,000 distinct CDR3 sequences, roughly 25% seen once. What was sequenced was blood, either unsorted or a sorted T cell fraction (not recorded which). The source of these receptors is a male donor with ankylosing spondylitis or in good health (not recorded which).

The V and J genes are TRBV29-1 and TRBJ2-1; maybe TRBD2 (6 bases). The CDR3 totals 14 residues. Germline V lookup: CDR1 SQVTM, CDR2 ANQGSEA. Between the trimmed V and J ends, which lost 3 bases and 0 bases, there was a span of 9 bases. The DNA of the CDR3 is TGCAGCGTTGACCGCGGGGCCTCCTACAATGAGCAGTTCTTC. Translated: CSVDRGASYNEQFF.

This clonotype was counted a few times. The rearrangement links TRBV5-4 to TRBJ2-2; 13 bases line up with TRBD2. V was clipped by 2 bases and J by 5 bases; unmatched bases: 0. The CDR3 length is 15 residues. CDR1 SGHNT and CDR2 YYREEE come from the germline V gene (reference sequence). CDR3 in DNA: TGTGCCAGCAGCTTACTAGCGGGGGGGACCGGGGAGCTGTTTTTT. The encoded protein is CASSLLAGGTGELFF. Drawing the rest from reference TRBV5-4 and TRBJ2-2, the complete variable domain is ETGVTQSPTHLIKTRGQQVTLRCSSQSGHNTVSWYQQALGQGPQFIFQYYREEENGRGNFPPRFSGLQFPNYSSELNVNALELDDSALYLCASSLLAGGTGELFFGEGSRLTVL.

This clonotype showed up many times. The V call is TRBV11-2, the J call TRBJ1-3, with unresolved D. The CDR3 loop spans 16 amino acids. Germline-derived CDR1 and CDR2 are SGHAT and FQNNGV. The germline V and J ends were trimmed by 2 bases and 0 bases, with 11 bases remaining between them. The CDR3 DNA sequence: TGTGCCAGCAGCTTATACTCACGCCTCTCTGGAAACACCATATATTTT. Its protein is CASSLYSRLSGNTIYF.

In regard to this clonotype: A much larger clone lies a single base off, so this may be a read error. V gene TRBV10-2 combines with J gene TRBJ2-1; the match to TRBD1 covers 9 bases. The CDR3 spans 15 residues. J gave up 2 bases and V 8 bases, and 7 bases lay outside the gene matches. From germline, CDR1 is WSHSY and CDR2 SAAADI. The CDR3 DNA reads TGCGCCAGCCGGACAGGGGTCACGACCTACAATGAGCAGTTCTTC. Protein: CASRTGVTTYNEQFF.

This clonotype was seen more than once but under ten times. In DNA, the CDR3 is TGTGCCAGAGGCGGGAACACTGAAGCTTTCTTT. Protein: CARGGNTEAFF. The V and J genes are TRBV14 and TRBJ1-1; D unresolved. CDR1 and CDR2 (germline): SGHDN, FVKESK. The germline V and J ends were trimmed by 9 bases and 1 base, with 6 bases remaining between them. The CDR3 sequence is 11 residues long.

This clonotype was counted many times. This chain links TRBV4-1 with TRBJ2-1; 7 bases are a match to TRBD1. V was clipped by 6 bases and J by 12 bases; unmatched bases: 11. This CDR3 region has 13 residues. Germline lookup yields CDR1 MGHRA and CDR2 YSYEKL. Written as DNA, the CDR3 is TGCGCCAGCAGTCCCGAAAGGAACAGGGGGCAGTTCTTC. Its translation: CASSPERNRGQFF.

This clonotype was picked up a small number of times. The V call is TRBV20-1, the J call TRBJ2-3, with 15 bases lining up with TRBD2. Unmatched junction bases numbered 16, after V lost 6 bases and J lost 9 bases. The CDR3 is made up of 17 amino acids. Germline CDR1 DFQATT, CDR2 SNEGSKA (reference sequence). For the CDR3, the DNA is TGCAGTGCAGATACCGGGACTAGCGGGGGGCCCTCAGGAACGCAGTATTTT. It codes for CSADTGTSGGPSGTQYF.

There are many counts of this clonotype. V and J are TRBV7-2 and TRBJ2-7, with 7 bases aligning to TRBD1. V lost 2 bases, J lost 6 bases, and 7 bases stayed unmatched. The germline CDR1 and CDR2 sequences are SGHTA and FQGNSA. The CDR3 covers 14 residues. This chain's CDR3 is CASSLNLAGGEQYF. CDR3 bases: TGTGCCAGCAGCTTAAACTTGGCAGGGGGCGAGCAGTACTTC.

The table lists this clonotype with many counts. The chain couples TRBV20-1 to TRBJ1-5; a possible D gene is TRBD1 (6 bases). CDR1 and CDR2 from the germline V gene are DFQATT and SNEGSKA (reference sequence). Trimming stripped 0 bases from V and 2 bases from J, with 8 bases between. The CDR3 extends over 14 amino acids. CDR3 in DNA: TGCAGTGCTAGAGAGGGGGCAGGCAATCAGCCCCAGCATTTT. It encodes CSAREGAGNQPQHF.